The clone carrying this TCR beta chain was seen only a few times. Antigen: not known. TCRdb recomputed calls from the 5' RACE reads with MiXCR, one row per CDR3 protein. The profile shows roughly 40,000 distinct CDR3 sequences, 5.9% of them singletons. The data derive from a study of early T cells in non-severe SARS-CoV-2 infection. General study points: CD4 and private specificities were missed by VDJdb matching, which favored anti-spike CD8 responses.

The CDR3 runs to 19 residues. The germline CDR1 and CDR2 sequences are SGHRS and YFSETQ. After removal of 0 bases from V and 4 bases from J, the junction contained 12 bases not matched to a gene. The sequenced material came from whole blood. This TCR was sampled from an adult who was a healthcare worker with PCR-confirmed SARS-CoV-2 infection or an uninfected control (not recorded which). The V gene is TRBV5-1, the J gene TRBJ2-7, with TRBD2 identical over 14 bases. The CDR3 region is CASSLAAPGLAGVRYEQYF. The CDR3 DNA follows: TGCGCCAGCAGCTTGGCTGCACCGGGACTAGCGGGAGTAAGGTACGAGCAGTACTTC.